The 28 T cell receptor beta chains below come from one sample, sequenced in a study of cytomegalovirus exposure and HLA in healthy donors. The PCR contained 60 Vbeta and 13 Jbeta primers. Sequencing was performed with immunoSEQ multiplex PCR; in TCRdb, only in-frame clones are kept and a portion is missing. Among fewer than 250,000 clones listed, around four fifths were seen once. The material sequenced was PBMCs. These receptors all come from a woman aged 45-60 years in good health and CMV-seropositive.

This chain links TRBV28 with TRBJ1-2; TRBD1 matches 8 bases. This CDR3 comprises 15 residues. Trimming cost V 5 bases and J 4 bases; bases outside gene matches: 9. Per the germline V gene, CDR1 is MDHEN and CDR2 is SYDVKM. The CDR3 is CASSTSGGLFYGYTF. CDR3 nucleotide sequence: TGTGCCAGCAGTACGTCAGGGGGCCTATTCTATGGCTACACCTTC.

The CDR3 sequence: CASSIEWRPSPEAFF. The CDR3 DNA follows: TGTGCCAGTAGTATTGAGTGGAGGCCCTCTCCTGAAGCTTTCTTT. The V call is TRBV19, the J call TRBJ1-1; D unclear. Trimming removed 3 bases from V and 6 bases from J, with 17 bases in between. The germline CDR1 and CDR2 sequences are LNHDA and SQIVND (reference sequence). CDR3 length equals 15 residues.

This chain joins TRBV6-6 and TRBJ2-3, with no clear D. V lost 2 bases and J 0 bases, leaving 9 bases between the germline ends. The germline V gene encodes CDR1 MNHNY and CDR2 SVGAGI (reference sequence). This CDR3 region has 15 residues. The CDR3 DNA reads TGTGCCAGCAGTTACGGTGCGAGTAGCACAGATACGCAGTATTTT. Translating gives CASSYGASSTDTQYF.

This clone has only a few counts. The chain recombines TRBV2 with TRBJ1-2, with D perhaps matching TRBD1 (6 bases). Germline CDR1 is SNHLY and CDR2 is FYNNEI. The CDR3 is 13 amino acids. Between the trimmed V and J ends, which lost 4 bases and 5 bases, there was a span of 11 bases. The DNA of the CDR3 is TGTGCCAGCAGTGGCAGGGGTGGATATGGCTACACCTTC. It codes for CASSGRGGYGYTF.

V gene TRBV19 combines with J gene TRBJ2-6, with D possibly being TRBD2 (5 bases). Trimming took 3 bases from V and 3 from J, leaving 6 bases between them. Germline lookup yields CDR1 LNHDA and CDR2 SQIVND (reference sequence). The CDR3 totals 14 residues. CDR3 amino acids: CASSMRVGANVLTF. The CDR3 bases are TGTGCCAGTAGTATGAGGGTTGGGGCCAACGTCCTGACTTTC.

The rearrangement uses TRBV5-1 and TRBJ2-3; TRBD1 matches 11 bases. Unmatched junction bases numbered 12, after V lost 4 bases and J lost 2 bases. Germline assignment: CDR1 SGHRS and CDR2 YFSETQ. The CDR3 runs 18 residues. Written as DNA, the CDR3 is TGCGCCAGCAGCCGGACAGGGGGCGTCGGCACGGACACAGATACGCAGTATTTT. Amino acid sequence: CASSRTGGVGTDTDTQYF.

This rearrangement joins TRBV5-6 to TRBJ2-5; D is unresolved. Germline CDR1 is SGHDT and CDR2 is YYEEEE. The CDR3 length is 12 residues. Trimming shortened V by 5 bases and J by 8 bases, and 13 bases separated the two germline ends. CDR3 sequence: CASSRTGATQYF. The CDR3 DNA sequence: TGTGCCAGCAGTCGTACCGGAGCCACCCAGTACTTC.

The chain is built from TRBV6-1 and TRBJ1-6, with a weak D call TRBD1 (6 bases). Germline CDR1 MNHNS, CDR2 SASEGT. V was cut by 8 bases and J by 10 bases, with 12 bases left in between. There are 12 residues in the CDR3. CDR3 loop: CASRTAVSPLHF. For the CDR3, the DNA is TGTGCCAGCCGGACAGCGGTATCACCCCTCCACTTT.

The CDR3, as DNA: TGTGCCAGCAGAACCAGCGGGACTAGCGGGTGGGGAGATACGCAGTATTTT. Encoded protein: CASRTSGTSGWGDTQYF. V gene TRBV2 combines with J gene TRBJ2-3; 12 bases align to TRBD2. The CDR3 is 17 residues long. J lost 5 bases, V lost 6 bases, and 12 bases had no gene match. Germline CDR1 is SNHLY and CDR2 is FYNNEI.

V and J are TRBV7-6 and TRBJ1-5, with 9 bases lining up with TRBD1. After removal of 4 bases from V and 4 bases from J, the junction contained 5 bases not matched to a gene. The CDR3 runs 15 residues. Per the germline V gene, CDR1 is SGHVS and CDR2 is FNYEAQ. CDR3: CASSWGTGRNQPQHF. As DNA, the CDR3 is TGTGCCAGCAGCTGGGGGACAGGGCGAAATCAGCCCCAGCATTTT.

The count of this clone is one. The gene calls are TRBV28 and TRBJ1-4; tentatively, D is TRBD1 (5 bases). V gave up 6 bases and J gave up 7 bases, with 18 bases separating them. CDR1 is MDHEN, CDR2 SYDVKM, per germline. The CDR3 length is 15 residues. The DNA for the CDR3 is TGTGCCAGCAGCCGATACCGGGGGGTCGGTGAAAAACTGTTTTTT. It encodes CASSRYRGVGEKLFF. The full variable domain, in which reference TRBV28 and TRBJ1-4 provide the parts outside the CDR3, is DVKVTQSSRYLVKRTGEKVFLECVQDMDHENMFWYRQDPGLGLRLIYFSYDVKMKEKGDIPEGYSVSREKKERFSLILESASTNQTSMYLCASSRYRGVGEKLFFGSGTQLSVL.

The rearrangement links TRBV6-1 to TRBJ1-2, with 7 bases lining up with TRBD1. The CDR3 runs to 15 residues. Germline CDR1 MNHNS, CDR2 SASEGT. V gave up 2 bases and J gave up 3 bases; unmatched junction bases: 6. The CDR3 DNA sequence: TGTGCCAGCAGTGAACCCCGGGACAGATACTATGGCTACACCTTC. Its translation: CASSEPRDRYYGYTF.

The CDR3 bases are TGTGCCAGTAGTCCGGGACAGGCTCCCTCCTACGAGCAGTACTTC. Protein sequence: CASSPGQAPSYEQYF. This chain connects TRBV19 to TRBJ2-7, with 8 bases aligning to TRBD1. This CDR3 spans 15 amino acids. In germline, CDR1 is LNHDA, CDR2 SQIVND (reference sequence). V dropped 5 bases and J dropped 0; count of bases not matched to a gene: 6. The whole variable domain, remainder taken from reference TRBV19 and TRBJ2-7, is DGGITQSPKYLFRKEGQNVTLSCEQNLNHDAMYWYRQDPGQGLRLIYYSQIVNDFQKGDIAEGYSVSREKKESFPLTVTSAQKNPTAFYLCASSPGQAPSYEQYFGPGTRLTVT.

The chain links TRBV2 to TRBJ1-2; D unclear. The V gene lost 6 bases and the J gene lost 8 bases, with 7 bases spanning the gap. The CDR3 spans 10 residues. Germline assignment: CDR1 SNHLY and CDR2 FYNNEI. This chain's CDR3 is CASRIVGYTF. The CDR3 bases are TGTGCCAGCAGGATAGTGGGCTACACCTTC.

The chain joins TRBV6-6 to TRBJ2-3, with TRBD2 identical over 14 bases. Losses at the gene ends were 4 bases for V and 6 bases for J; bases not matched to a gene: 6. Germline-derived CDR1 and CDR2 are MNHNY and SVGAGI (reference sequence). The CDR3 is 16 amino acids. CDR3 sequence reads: CASSLRLAGGPDTQYF. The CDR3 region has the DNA TGTGCCAGCAGTTTACGACTAGCGGGGGGGCCGGATACGCAGTATTTT.

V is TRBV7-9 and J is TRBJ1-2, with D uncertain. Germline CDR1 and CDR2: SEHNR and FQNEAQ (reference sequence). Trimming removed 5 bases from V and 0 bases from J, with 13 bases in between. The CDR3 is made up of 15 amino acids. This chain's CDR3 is CASSPQALPNYGYTF. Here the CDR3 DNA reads TGTGCCAGCAGCCCCCAGGCGTTACCTAACTATGGCTACACCTTC.

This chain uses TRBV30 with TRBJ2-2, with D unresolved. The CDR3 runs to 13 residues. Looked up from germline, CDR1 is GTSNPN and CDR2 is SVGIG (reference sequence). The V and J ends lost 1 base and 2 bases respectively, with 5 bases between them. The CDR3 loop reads CAWSALNTGELFF. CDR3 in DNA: TGTGCCTGGAGTGCCCTAAACACCGGGGAGCTGTTTTTT.

The CDR3 spells CASSLQGFGEGTEAFF. CDR3 DNA sequence: TGTGCCAGCAGCTTACAAGGTTTCGGGGAAGGCACTGAAGCTTTCTTT. V gene TRBV7-6 combines with J gene TRBJ1-1; D is unclear. CDR1 SGHVS and CDR2 FNYEAQ come from the germline V gene. V was cut by 2 bases and J by 4 bases, with 17 bases left in between. The CDR3 covers 16 residues.

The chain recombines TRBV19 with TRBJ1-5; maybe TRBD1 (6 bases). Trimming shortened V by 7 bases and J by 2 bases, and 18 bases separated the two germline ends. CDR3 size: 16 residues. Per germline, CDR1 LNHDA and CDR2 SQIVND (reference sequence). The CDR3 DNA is TGTGCCAGTAATTCCGGCGGGGGCAAAGGCAATCAGCCCCAGCATTTT. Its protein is CASNSGGGKGNQPQHF.

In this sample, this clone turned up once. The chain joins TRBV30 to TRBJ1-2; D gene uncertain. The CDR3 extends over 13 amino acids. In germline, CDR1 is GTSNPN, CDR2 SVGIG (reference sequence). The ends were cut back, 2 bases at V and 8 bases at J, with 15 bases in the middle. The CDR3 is CAWSINQWRGYTF. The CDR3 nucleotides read TGTGCCTGGAGTATCAACCAATGGAGGGGCTACACCTTC.

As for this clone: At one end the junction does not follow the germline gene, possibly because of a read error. The CDR3 DNA reads TGTGCCAGCAGTGAATTTGTCGGGACTAGCCTCTTC. This sequence encodes CASSEFVGTSLF. J is TRBJ2-1 and V is TRBV6-1; 9 bases match TRBD2. Looked up from germline, CDR1 is MNHNS and CDR2 is SASEGT. The CDR3 loop spans 12 amino acids.

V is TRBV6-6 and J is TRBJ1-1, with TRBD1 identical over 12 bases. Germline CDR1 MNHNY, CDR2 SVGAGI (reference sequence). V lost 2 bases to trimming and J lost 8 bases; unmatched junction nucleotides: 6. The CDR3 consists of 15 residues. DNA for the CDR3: TGTGCCAGCAGTTACAGAGGGACAGGGGGCGCGGAAGCTTTCTTT. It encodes CASSYRGTGGAEAFF.

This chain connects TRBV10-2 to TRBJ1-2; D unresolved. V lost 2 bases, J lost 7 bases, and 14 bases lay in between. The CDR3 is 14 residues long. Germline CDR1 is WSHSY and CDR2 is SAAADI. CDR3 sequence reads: CASSEPSRVRGYTF. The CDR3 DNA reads TGCGCCAGCAGTGAGCCCAGCCGGGTACGTGGCTACACCTTC.

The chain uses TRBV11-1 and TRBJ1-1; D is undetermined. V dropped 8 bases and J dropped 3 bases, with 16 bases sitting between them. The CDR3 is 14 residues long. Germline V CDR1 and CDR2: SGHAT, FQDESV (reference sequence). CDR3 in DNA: TGTGCCAGCGGTCAGTCCACCGGGGACACTGAAGCTTTCTTT. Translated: CASGQSTGDTEAFF.

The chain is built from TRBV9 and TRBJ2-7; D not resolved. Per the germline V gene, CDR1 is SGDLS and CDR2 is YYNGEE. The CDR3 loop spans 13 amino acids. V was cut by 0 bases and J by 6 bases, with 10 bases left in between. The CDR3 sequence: CASSVDGHSEQYF. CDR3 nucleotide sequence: TGTGCCAGCAGCGTAGATGGGCACAGCGAGCAGTACTTC.

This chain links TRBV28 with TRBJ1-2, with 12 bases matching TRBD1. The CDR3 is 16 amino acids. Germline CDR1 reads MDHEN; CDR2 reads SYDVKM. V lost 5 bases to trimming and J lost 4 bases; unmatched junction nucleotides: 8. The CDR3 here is CASSPGQGAPGYGYTF. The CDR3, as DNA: TGTGCCAGCAGTCCGGGACAGGGGGCGCCTGGCTATGGCTACACCTTC.

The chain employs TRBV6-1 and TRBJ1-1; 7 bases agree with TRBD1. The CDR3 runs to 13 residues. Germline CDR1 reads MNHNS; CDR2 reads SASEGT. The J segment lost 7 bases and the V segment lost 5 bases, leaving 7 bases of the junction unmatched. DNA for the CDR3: TGTGCCAGCAGTAAAGAGGGGGCCGGTGAAGCTTTCTTT. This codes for CASSKEGAGEAFF.

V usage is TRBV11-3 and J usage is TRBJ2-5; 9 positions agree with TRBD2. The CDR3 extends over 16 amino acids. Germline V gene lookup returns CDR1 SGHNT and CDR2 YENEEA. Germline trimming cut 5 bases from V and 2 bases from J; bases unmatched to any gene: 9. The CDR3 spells CASSQSAGGRQETQYF. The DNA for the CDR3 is TGTGCCAGCAGCCAATCAGCGGGGGGACGGCAAGAGACCCAGTACTTC.